The sequence of this T cell receptor (beta chain) was determined in a study of shared clonotypes between healthy human individuals. Notes on the study in general: The low donor count limited represented genetic and exposure-history diversity. Clonotypes which were not shared had lower generation probabilities than clonotypes that all four donors shared.

Generated by immunoSEQ multiplex PCR, the TCRdb table keeps only in-frame clones and is missing some. This table holds approximately 2.5 million clones, roughly 93% found once. On this clone: The antigen is unknown.

This CDR3 has 14 residues. V dropped 6 bases and J dropped 10; count of bases not matched to a gene: 7. The V gene's germline CDR1 is MNHEY and CDR2 SVGAGI. The chain is built from TRBV6-5 and TRBJ2-1; 12 bases map to TRBD1. The receptor comes from a man aged 18 to 30 in good health. Some clones in this sample may be carry-over from other donors' samples. The sample taken for sequencing was naive CD4+ T cells from PBMCs. Subset of the sample: CD45RA+ positively selected. CDR3 protein: CASRGGQGAREQFF. The CDR3 nucleotides read TGTGCCAGCAGAGGGGGACAGGGGGCTCGAGAGCAGTTCTTC.